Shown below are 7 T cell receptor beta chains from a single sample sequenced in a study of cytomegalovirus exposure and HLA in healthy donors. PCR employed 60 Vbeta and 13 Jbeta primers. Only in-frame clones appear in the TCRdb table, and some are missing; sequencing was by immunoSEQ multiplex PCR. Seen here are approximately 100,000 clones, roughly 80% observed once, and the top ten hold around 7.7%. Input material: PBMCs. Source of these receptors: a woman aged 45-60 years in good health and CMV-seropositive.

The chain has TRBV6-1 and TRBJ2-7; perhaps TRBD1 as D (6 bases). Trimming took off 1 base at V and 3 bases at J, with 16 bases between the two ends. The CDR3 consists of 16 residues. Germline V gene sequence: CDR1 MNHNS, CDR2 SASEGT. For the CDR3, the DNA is TGTGCCAGCAGTGAAGTGCAGGGGATGGGCCTCTACGAGCAGTACTTC. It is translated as CASSEVQGMGLYEQYF.

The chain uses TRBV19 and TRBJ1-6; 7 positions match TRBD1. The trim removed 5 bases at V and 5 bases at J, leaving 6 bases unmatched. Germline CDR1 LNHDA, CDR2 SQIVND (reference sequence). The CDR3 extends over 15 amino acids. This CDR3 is CASSLRQGNNSPLHF. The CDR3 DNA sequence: TGTGCCAGTAGTCTCCGACAGGGAAATAATTCACCCCTCCACTTT.

In DNA, the CDR3 is TGTGCCAGCAGCCCCGGACAGGGGCATGAAAAACTGTTTTTT. Translation: CASSPGQGHEKLFF. J is TRBJ1-4 and V is TRBV13; 9 bases are shared with TRBD1. The CDR3 is 14 amino acids. Germline V gene sequence: CDR1 PRHDT, CDR2 FYEKMQ (reference sequence). V lost 5 bases, J lost 6 bases, and 4 bases stayed unmatched.

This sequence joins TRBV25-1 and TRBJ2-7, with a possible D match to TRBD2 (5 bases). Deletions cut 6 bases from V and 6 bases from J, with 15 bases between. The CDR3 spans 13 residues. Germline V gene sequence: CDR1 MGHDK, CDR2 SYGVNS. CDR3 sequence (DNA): TGTGCCAGCAGCGACCGGGGTTGGGGCGAGCAGTACTTC. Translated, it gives CASSDRGWGEQYF.

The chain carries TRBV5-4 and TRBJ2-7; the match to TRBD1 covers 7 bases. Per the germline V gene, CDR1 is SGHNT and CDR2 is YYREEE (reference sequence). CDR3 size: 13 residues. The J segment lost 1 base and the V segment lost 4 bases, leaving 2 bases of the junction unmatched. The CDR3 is CASSRQGSYEQYF. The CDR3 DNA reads TGTGCCAGCAGCAGACAGGGTTCCTACGAGCAGTACTTC.

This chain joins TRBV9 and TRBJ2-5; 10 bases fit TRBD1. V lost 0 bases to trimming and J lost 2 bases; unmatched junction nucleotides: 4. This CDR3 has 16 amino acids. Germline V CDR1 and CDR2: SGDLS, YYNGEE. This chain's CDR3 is CASSVAPGQGQETQYF. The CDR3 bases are TGTGCCAGCAGCGTAGCCCCGGGACAGGGGCAAGAGACCCAGTACTTC.

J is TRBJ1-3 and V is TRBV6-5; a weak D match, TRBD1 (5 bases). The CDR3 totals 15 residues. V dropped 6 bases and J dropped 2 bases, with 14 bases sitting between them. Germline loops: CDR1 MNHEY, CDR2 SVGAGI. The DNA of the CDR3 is TGTGCCAGCAGCCCAAGGGAGGGGACTGGAAACACCATATATTTT. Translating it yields CASSPREGTGNTIYF.